This T cell receptor beta chain was obtained from a study of shared clonotypes between healthy human individuals. Study-level results: Few donors limited the genetic and exposure-history diversity represented.

Sequencing was at deep level. Investigators spread the genomic DNA of each subset evenly over several immunoSEQ plates. Here immunoSEQ multiplex PCR was the method, and the copy in TCRdb shows in-frame clones only, minus some. Of fewer than 600,000 clones listed, 79% are singletons. The CDR3 length is 17 residues. CDR1 and CDR2 from the germline V gene are SGDLS and YYNGEE. V dropped 0 bases and J dropped 3; count of bases not matched to a gene: 5. About this clone itself: The antigen remains undetermined.

Every one of the donors was a Caucasian adult that lived in Nashville, Tennessee. The V call is TRBV9, the J call TRBJ2-3, with TRBD2 matching over 12 bases. The receptor was isolated from a woman between 40 and 50 years old in good health. Some clones in this sample may be carry-over from other donors' samples. Material: PBMCs. The CDR3 nucleotides are TGTGCCAGCAGCGTAGGTCAAGGACTAGCGGGGACAGATACGCAGTATTTT. Protein sequence: CASSVGQGLAGTDTQYF. Full variable domain (remainder filled in from reference TRBV9 and TRBJ2-3): DSGVTQTPKHLITATGQRVTLRCSPRSGDLSVYWYQQSLDQGLQFLIQYYNGEERAKGNILERFSAQQFPDLHSELNLSSLELGDSALYFCASSVGQGLAGTDTQYFGPGTRLTVL.